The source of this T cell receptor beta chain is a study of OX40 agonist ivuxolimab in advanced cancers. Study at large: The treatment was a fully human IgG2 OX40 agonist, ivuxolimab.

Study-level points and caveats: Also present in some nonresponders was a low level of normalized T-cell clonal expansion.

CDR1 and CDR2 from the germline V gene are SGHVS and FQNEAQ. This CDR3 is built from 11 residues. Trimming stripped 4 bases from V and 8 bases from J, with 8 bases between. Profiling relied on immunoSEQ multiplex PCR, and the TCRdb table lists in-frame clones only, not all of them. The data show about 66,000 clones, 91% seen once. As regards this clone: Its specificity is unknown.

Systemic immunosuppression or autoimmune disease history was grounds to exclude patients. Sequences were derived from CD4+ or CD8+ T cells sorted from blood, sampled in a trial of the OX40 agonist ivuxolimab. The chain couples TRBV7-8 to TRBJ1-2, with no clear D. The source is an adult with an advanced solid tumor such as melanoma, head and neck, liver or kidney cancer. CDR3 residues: CASSSARGYTF. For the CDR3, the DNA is TGTGCCAGCAGCTCAGCGCGCGGCTACACCTTC.